This T cell receptor (beta chain) was recorded in a study of T cells in Graves' hyperthyroidism and ophthalmopathy. Amplified TCR beta CDR3 regions came from RNA transcripts. With the HTBI primer set, the TCR CDR3 went through a first round of RT-PCR. In TCRdb, the multiplex PCR reads were re-called with MiXCR into one record per CDR3 protein. The sample holds over 500,000 distinct CDR3 sequences; around 15% are singletons and the top ten take 29%. This clonotype was found many times. Its antigen is still unknown. Study-level points and caveats: It was a median around 6 months before onset that the model predicted ophthalmopathy. By a 13 V-J model, ophthalmopathy was set apart from stable hyperthyroidism.

CDR1 is SGHVS, CDR2 FQNEAQ, per germline. Trimming cost V 1 base and J 3 bases, with 10 bases left between them. CDR3 length: 15 residues. Used for diagnoses were clinical symptoms, serum thyroxine and TRAb, thyroid ultrasound and orbital computed tomography. The receptor was isolated from a woman aged 30 to 39 with Graves' ophthalmopathy. V is TRBV7-8 and J is TRBJ1-3; D is ambiguous. The source material was blood. This CDR3 reads CASSLVRGFGNTIYF. The CDR3 DNA is TGTGCCAGCAGCTTAGTACGGGGTTTTGGAAACACCATATATTTT.